This T cell receptor (beta chain) comes out of a study of neoadjuvant anti-PD-1 for oral cavity cancer. General study points: Only three patients per response group were TCR-analyzed; validation needed.

Clones were read by immunoSEQ multiplex PCR, and TCRdb kept only the in-frame ones, dropping some. The sample holds tens of thousands of clones; approximately 85% are singletons and the top ten take roughly 3.4%. Described time point: after neoadjuvant nivolumab, at surgical resection. V lost 0 bases and J lost 0, with 9 bases in between. Germline V gene sequence: CDR1 SGHDN, CDR2 FVKESK. The CDR3 runs to 15 residues. Remarks on this clone: Its antigen is still unknown.

The specimen was PBMCs, collected after nivolumab (anti-PD-1) treatment. This sequence joins TRBV14 and TRBJ2-7; D remains unclear. The TCR originated in a person aged 40-85 years with oral cavity squamous cell carcinoma. CDR3 loop: CASSQERTDSYEQYF. DNA of the CDR3: TGTGCCAGCAGCCAAGAGAGGACCGACTCCTACGAGCAGTACTTC.